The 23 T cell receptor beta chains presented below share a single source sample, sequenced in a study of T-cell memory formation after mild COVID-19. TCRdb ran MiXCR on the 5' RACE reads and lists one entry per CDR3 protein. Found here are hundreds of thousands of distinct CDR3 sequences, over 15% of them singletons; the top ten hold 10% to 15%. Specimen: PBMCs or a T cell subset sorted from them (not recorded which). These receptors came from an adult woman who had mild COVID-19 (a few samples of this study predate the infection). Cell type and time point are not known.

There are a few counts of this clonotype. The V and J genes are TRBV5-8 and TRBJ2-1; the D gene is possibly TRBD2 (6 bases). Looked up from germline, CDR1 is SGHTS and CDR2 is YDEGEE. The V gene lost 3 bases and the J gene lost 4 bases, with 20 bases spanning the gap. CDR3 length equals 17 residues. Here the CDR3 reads CASSSPGTWGVYNEQFF. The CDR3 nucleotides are TGTGCCAGCAGCTCACCAGGGACTTGGGGTGTATACAATGAGCAGTTCTTC.

CDR3 DNA sequence: TGCAGTGCTAGAGGGGGGGTCTCCTACGAGCAGTACTTC. It is translated as CSARGGVSYEQYF. The genes are TRBV20-1 and TRBJ2-7, with D possibly being TRBD2 (6 bases). Trimming removed 1 base from V and 0 bases from J, with 7 bases in between. The V gene's germline CDR1 is DFQATT and CDR2 SNEGSKA (reference sequence). The CDR3 is 13 residues long.

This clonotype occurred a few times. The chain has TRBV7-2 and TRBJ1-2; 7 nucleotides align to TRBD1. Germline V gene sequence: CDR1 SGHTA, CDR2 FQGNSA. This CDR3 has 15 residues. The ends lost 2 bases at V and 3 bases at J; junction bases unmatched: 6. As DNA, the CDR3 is TGTGCCAGCAGCTTAATGCAGGGGGTTTACTATGGCTACACCTTC. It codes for CASSLMQGVYYGYTF.

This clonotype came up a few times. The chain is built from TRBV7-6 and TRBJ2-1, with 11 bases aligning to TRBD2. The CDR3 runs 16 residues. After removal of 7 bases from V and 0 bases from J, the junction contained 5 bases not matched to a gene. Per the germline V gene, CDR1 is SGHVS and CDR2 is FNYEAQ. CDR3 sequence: CASTSLAGGSYNEQFF. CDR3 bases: TGTGCCAGCACATCTCTAGCGGGGGGCTCCTACAATGAGCAGTTCTTC.

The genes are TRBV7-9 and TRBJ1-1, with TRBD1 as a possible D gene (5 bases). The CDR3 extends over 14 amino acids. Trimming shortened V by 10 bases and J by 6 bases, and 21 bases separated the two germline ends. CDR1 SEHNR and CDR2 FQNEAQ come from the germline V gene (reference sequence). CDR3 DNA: TGTGCCACCCTGAGAGACAGATGGGCTTCTGAAGCTTTCTTT. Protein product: CATLRDRWASEAFF.

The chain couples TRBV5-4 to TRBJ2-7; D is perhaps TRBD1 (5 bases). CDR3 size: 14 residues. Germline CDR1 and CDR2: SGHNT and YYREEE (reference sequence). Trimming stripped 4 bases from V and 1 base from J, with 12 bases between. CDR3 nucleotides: TGTGCCAGCAGCGGAACAGGTAGATCCTACGAGCAGTACTTC. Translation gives CASSGTGRSYEQYF.

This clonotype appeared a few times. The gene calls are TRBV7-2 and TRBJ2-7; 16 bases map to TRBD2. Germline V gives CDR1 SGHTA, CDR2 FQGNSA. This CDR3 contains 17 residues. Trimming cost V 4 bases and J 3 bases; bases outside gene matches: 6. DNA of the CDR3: TGTGCCAGCAGCTCCCCGGGACTAGCGGGAGGGGGCTACGAGCAGTACTTC. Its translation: CASSSPGLAGGGYEQYF. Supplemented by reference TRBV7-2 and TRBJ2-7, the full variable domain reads GAGVSQSPSNKVTEKGKDVELRCDPISGHTALYWYRQSLGQGLEFLIYFQGNSAPDKSGLPSDRFSAERTGGSVSTLTIQRTQQEDSAVYLCASSSPGLAGGGYEQYFGPGTRLTVT.

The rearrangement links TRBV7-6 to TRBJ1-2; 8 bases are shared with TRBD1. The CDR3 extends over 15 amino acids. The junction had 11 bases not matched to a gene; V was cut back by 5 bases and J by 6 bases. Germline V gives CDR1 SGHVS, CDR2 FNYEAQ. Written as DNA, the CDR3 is TGTGCCAGCAGCCGATTCGACAGGGGTAGGGATGGCTACACCTTC. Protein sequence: CASSRFDRGRDGYTF.

The CDR3 is CASSSRQGEAFF. CDR3 nucleotide sequence: TGTGCCAGCAGCTCGAGACAGGGTGAAGCTTTCTTT. This rearrangement joins TRBV5-6 to TRBJ1-1, with 7 bases identical to TRBD1. The junction had 3 bases not matched to a gene; V was cut back by 3 bases and J by 7 bases. CDR1 and CDR2 (germline): SGHDT, YYEEEE. This CDR3 contains 12 residues.

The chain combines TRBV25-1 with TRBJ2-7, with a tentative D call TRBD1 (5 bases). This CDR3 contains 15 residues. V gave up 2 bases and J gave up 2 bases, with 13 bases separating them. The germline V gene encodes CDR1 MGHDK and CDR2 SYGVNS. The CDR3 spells CASSEVGGRAYEQYF. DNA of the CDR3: TGTGCCAGCAGTGAAGTGGGTGGCAGGGCCTACGAGCAGTACTTC.

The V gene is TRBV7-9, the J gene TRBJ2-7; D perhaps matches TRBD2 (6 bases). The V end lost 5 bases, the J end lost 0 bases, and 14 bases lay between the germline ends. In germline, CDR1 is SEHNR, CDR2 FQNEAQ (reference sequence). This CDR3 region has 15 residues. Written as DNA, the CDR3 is TGTGCCAGCAGCCCTCCTGCGGGGCCCTCCTACGAGCAGTACTTC. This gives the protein CASSPPAGPSYEQYF.

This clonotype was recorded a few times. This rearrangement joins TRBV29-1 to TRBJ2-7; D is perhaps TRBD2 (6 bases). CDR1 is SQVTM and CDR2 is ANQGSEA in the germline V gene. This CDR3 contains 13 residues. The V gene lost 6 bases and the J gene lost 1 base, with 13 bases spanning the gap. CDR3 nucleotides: TGCAGCGTGGGGGGACTCTTTTCCTACGAGCAGTACTTC. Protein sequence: CSVGGLFSYEQYF.

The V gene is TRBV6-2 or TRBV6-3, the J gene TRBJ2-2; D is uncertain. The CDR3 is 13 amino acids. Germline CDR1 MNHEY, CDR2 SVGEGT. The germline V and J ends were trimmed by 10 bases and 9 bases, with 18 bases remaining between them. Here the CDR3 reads CATSVSQTWELFF. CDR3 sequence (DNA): TGTGCCACCTCAGTTAGTCAGACCTGGGAGCTGTTTTTT.

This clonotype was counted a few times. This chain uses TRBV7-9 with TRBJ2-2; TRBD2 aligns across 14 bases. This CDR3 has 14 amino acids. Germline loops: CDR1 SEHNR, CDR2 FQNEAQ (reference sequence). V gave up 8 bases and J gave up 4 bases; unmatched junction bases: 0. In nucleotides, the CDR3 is TGTGCCAGCGGGACTAGCGGGAGCACCGGGGAGCTGTTTTTT. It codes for CASGTSGSTGELFF.

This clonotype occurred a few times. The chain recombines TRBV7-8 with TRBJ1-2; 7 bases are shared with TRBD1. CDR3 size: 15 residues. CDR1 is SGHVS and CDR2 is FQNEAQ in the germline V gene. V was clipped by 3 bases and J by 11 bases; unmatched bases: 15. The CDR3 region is CASSLGTDNLGAYTF. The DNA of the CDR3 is TGTGCCAGCAGCTTGGGGACAGACAACCTGGGCGCTTACACCTTC. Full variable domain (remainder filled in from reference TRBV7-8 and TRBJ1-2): GAGVSQSPRYKVAKRGQDVALRCDPISGHVSLFWYQQALGQGPEFLTYFQNEAQLDKSGLPSDRFFAERPEGSVSTLKIQRTQQEDSAVYLCASSLGTDNLGAYTFGSGTRLTVV.

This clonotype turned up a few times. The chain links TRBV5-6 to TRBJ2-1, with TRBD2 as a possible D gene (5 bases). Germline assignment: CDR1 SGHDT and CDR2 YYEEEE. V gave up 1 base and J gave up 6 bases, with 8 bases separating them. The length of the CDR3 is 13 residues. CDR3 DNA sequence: TGTGCCAGCAGCTTGCCGGGGTCCAATGAGCAGTTCTTC. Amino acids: CASSLPGSNEQFF. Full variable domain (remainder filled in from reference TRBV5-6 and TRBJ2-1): DAGVTQSPTHLIKTRGQQVTLRCSPKSGHDTVSWYQQALGQGPQFIFQYYEEEERQRGNFPDRFSGHQFPNYSSELNVNALLLGDSALYLCASSLPGSNEQFFGPGTRLTVL.

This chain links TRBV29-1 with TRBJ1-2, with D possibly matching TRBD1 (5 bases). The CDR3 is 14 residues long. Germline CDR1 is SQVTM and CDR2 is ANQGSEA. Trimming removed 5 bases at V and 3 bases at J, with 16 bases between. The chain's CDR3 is CSVHRTPPDYGYTF. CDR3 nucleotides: TGCAGCGTTCACCGGACACCCCCGGACTATGGCTACACCTTC.

The CDR3 sequence: CASSFGRTGTDTQYF. CDR3 in DNA: TGTGCCAGCAGCTTCGGCAGGACTGGCACAGATACGCAGTATTTT. This rearrangement joins TRBV7-9 to TRBJ2-3, with a possible D match to TRBD2 (5 bases). Germline lookup yields CDR1 SEHNR and CDR2 FQNEAQ (reference sequence). CDR3 length: 15 amino acids. The V end was cut by 3 bases, the J end by 1 base, with 11 bases between.

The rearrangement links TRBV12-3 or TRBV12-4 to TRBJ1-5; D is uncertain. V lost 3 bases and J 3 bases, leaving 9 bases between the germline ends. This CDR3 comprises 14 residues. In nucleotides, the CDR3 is TGTGCCAGCAGTTTTAGGGCAGCCAATCAGCCCCAGCATTTT. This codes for CASSFRAANQPQHF.

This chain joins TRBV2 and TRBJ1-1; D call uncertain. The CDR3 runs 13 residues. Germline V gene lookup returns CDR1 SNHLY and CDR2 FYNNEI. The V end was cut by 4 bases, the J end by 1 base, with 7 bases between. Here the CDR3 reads CASSVTANTEAFF. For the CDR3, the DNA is TGTGCCAGCAGTGTAACAGCGAACACTGAAGCTTTCTTT.

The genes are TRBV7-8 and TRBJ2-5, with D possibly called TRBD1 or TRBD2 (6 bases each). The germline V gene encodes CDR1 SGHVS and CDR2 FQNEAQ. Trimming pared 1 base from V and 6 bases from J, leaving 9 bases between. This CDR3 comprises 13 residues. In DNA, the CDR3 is TGTGCCAGCAGCTTAGATGGGGGGCAGACCCAGTACTTC. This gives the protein CASSLDGGQTQYF.

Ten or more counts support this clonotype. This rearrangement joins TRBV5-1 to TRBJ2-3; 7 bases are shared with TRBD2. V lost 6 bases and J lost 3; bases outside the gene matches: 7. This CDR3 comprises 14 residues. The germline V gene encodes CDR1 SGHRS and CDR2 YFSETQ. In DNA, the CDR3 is TGCGCCAGCAAGGCGGGAGAGTTGACAGATACGCAGTATTTT. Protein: CASKAGELTDTQYF.

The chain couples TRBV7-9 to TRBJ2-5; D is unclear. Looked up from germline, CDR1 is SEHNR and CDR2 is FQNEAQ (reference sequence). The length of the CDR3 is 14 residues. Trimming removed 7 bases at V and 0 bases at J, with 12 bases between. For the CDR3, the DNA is TGTGCCAGCACTCCAGGACCTGACCAAGAGACCCAGTACTTC. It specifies CASTPGPDQETQYF.